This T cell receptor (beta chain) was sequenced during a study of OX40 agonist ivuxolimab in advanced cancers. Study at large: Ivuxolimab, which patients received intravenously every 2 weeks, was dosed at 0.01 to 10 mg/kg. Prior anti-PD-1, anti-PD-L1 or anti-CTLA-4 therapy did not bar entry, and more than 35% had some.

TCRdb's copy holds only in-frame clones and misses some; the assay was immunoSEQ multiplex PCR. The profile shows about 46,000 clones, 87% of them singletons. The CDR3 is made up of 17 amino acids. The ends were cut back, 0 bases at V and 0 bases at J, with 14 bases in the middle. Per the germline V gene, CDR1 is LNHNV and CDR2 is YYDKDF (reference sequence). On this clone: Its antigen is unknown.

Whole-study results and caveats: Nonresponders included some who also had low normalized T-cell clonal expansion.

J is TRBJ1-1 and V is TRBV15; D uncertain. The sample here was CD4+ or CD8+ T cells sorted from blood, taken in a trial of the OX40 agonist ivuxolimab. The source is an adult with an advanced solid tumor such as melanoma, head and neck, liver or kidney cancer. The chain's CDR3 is CATSRDYGNLMNTEAFF. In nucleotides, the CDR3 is TGTGCCACCAGCAGAGATTATGGCAATCTCATGAACACTGAAGCTTTCTTT.